Detailed here is one T cell receptor (beta chain). Its antigen remains undetermined. The input lacks base qualities; no much larger clone sits a single base away. Peripheral blood CD8+ and CD4+ T cells from healthy donors, Susac syndrome patients and multiple sclerosis patients were profiled using high-throughput TCR beta sequencing. The Susac syndrome patients fulfilled recently defined diagnostic criteria for either definite or probable disease. CD8+ TEMRA cells were enriched by FACS, while bulk CD8+ and CD4+ T cells were purified by magnetic negative isolation. Blood was collected in EDTA tubes and processed within 24 hours, with PBMCs isolated through density gradient centrifugation. PBMCs intended for TCR sequencing were cryopreserved in liquid nitrogen and thawed later in a water bath at 37 degrees C. The sorted or isolated CD4+, CD8+ and CD8+ TEMRA cells reached a purity of at least 90%. This specimen comes from a study of CD8 T cells in Susac syndrome (dated by TCRdb to between 2018 and 2020). Study-level background: Of the Susac syndrome patients who were sequenced, more than five had clinically active disease and roughly eight were in clinical remission. Whether CD8+ T cell activation and differentiation in Susac syndrome was antigen driven was tested using repertoire sequencing. Susac syndrome patients were therapy-naive, on corticosteroids (some also receiving IVIg), or on IVIg alone at blood withdrawal.

The cysteine opens and the phenylalanine closes a CDR3 of 13 amino acids. Only the CDR3 DNA stays, 39 bases, in frame from base 1. Via the germline V gene, CDR1 is MNHEY and CDR2 SVGAGI. V is shortened by 5 bases, J by 5 bases, and the region joining them spans 13 bases. RNA was extracted using the RNeasy kit, and roughly 0.45 to 1 ug of the RNA was reverse transcribed with random hexamers. TCR beta CDR3 regions were amplified with the immunoSEQ multiplex PCR assay covering 54 Vbeta and 13 Jbeta segments. Bias from PCR amplification was corrected by using a synthetic template baseline for primer optimization and for computational correction. Per the source publication's procedure: Only productive sequences were kept, with reads annotated to V, D and J genes according to IMGT and analyzed in immunoSEQ Analyzer. Clonality was calculated as one minus the Shannon entropy normalized by log2 of the number of productive unique sequences. Public and private clones were assessed among the 100 most prevalent clones of each patient and control. A clone was defined as Susac-specific if it was absent from the healthy and MS cohorts, from some 1,100 published viral clones and from other ImmuneACCESS disease sequences. TCRdb reanalyzed the raw reads on its own, using fastp at Q25 for trimming and MiXCR for clone calling, and kept in-frame beta chains. All rows with the same CDR3 protein become a single entry with the most common DNA and genes. What appears here as the V and J calls and clone size reflects TCRdb's work, not the paper's. Across this sample there are hundreds of thousands of distinct CDR3 sequences, with approximately 94% seen only once. The ten largest clones add up to 0.15% to 0.2% of the sample.

Paper-wide results and their limitations: The number of individuals in the TCR sequencing and HLA analysis was recognized as being relatively small. In the CD4+ T cell repertoire of Susac syndrome patients, clonal expansion was not detected.

The receptor was derived from a human donor with Susac syndrome. The sample consisted of CD4+ T cells from PBMCs. The chain uses TRBV6-5 and TRBJ2-7; the D gene is possibly TRBD1, with 6 bases matching. At the DNA level, the sequence is TGTGCCAGCAGTCAGTCAAGGGGGAACGAGCAGTACTTC. Protein translation: CASSQSRGNEQYF.